This TCR beta chain derives from a study of cytomegalovirus exposure and HLA in healthy donors. Study results and limitations: One variant, a missense change in DCLRE1C, was linked in a later analysis to TCR beta V- and J-gene trimming.

On this clone itself: Its antigen is currently unknown.

Trimming cost V 3 bases and J 3 bases; bases outside gene matches: 5. The CDR3 contains 16 residues. Germline CDR1 reads SGDLS; CDR2 reads YYNGEE. The PCR ran on 60 Vbeta and 13 Jbeta primers. Sequenced by immunoSEQ multiplex PCR; TCRdb stores in-frame clones only, minus some. In the table there are tens of thousands of clones, approximately 65% of which are singletons. Sequencing was carried out using PBMCs. This TCR was sampled from a man younger than 40 in good health and CMV-seronegative. V is TRBV9 and J is TRBJ2-3, with TRBD2 matching 12 bases. Here the CDR3 reads CASSGRLAGVTDTQYF. The CDR3, as DNA: TGTGCCAGCAGCGGCCGACTAGCGGGAGTGACAGATACGCAGTATTTT. Full variable domain (remainder filled in from reference TRBV9 and TRBJ2-3): DSGVTQTPKHLITATGQRVTLRCSPRSGDLSVYWYQQSLDQGLQFLIQYYNGEERAKGNILERFSAQQFPDLHSELNLSSLELGDSALYFCASSGRLAGVTDTQYFGPGTRLTVL.